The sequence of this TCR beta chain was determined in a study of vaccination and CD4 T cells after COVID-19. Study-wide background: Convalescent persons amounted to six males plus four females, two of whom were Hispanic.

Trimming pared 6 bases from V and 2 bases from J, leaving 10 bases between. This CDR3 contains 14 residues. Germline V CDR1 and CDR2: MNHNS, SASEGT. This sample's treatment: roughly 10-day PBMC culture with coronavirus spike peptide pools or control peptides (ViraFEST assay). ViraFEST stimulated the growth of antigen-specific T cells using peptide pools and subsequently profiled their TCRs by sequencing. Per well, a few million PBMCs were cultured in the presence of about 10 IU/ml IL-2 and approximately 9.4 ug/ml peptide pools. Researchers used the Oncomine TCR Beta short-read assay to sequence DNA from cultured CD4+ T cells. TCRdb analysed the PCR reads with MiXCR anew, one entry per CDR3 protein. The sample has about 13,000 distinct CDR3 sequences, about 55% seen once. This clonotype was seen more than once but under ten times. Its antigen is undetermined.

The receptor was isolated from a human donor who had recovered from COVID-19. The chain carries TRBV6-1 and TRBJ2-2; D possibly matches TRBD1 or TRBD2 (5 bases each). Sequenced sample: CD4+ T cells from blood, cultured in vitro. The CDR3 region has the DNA TGTGCCAGCAGGGGGGACCCCAACACCGGGGAGCTGTTTTTT. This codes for CASRGDPNTGELFF.